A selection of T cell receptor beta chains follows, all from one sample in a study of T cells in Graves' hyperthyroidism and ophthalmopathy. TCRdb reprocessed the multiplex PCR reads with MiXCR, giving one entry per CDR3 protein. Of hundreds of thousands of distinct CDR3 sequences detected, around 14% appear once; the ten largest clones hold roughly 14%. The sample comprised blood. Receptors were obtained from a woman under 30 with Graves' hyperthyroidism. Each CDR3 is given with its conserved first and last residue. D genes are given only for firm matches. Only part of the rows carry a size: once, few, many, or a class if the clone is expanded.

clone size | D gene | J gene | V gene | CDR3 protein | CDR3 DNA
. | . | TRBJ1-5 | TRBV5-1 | CASSLEGGRTQPQHF | TGCGCCAGCAGCTTGGAGGGGGGACGAACTCAGCCCCAGCATTTT
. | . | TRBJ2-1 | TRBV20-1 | CSARGILSYNEQFF | TGCAGTGCTAGGGGGATCCTATCCTACAATGAGCAGTTCTTC
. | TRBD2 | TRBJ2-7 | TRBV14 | CASSQKLAGGSYEQYF | TGTGCCAGCAGCCAAAAACTAGCGGGAGGCTCCTACGAGCAGTACTTC
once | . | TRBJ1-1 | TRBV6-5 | CASSYGLSGTSEAFF | TGTGCCAGCAGTTACGGTCTGTCTGGGACGTCTGAAGCTTTCTTT
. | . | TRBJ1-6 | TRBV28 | CASLSSYNSPLHF | TGTGCCAGCCTGAGCTCCTATAATTCACCCCTCCACTTT
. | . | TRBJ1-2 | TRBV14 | CASSQDHRAYGYTF | TGTGCCAGCAGCCAAGATCATAGGGCCTATGGCTACACCTTC
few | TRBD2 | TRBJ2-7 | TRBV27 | CASRVPGLANEQYF | TGTGCCAGCAGGGTCCCGGGACTAGCGAACGAGCAGTACTTC
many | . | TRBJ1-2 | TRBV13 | CASRNRAQGNNYGYTF | TGTGCCAGTCGCAATCGGGCACAGGGAAACAACTATGGCTACACCTTC
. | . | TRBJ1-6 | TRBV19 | CASRPGDSPLHF | TGTGCCAGTCGTCCGGGGGATTCACCCCTCCACTTT
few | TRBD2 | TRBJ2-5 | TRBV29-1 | CSVVASGETQYF | TGCAGCGTTGTGGCTAGCGGGGAGACCCAGTACTTC
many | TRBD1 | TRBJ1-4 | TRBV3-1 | CASSPRTGGPANEKLFF | TGTGCCAGCAGCCCGCGGACAGGGGGCCCGGCAAATGAAAAACTGTTTTTT
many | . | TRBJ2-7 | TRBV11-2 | CASSAQASYEQYF | TGTGCCAGCAGCGCTCAGGCTTCCTACGAGCAGTACTTC
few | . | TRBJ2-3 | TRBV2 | CASRRLSTDTQYF | TGTGCCAGCCGACGACTCAGCACAGATACGCAGTATTTT
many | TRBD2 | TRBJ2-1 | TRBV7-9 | CACRTSGTGGRAEQFF | TGTGCCTGCAGGACTAGCGGGACCGGAGGTAGAGCTGAGCAGTTCTTC
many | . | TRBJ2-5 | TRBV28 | CASSLGNGGQETQYF | TGTGCCAGCAGTTTAGGAAACGGGGGACAAGAGACCCAGTACTTC
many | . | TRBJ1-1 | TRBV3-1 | CASSGTNTEAFF | TGTGCCAGCAGCGGGACTAACACTGAAGCTTTCTTT
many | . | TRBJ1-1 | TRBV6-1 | CASRARRDGGGTEAFF | TGTGCCAGCAGGGCGAGGAGGGACGGGGGCGGAACTGAAGCTTTCTTT
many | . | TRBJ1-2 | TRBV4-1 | CASSQDWLTGNYGYTF | TGCGCCAGCAGCCAAGATTGGTTAACAGGGAACTATGGCTACACCTTC
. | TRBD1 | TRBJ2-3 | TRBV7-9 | CASSIAWTGTGSVHTQYF | TGTGCCAGTAGTATAGCTTGGACAGGGACCGGGAGTGTGCATACGCAGTATTTT
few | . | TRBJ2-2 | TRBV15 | CATSREVGGELFF | TGTGCCACCAGCAGAGAGGTCGGCGGGGAGCTGTTTTTT
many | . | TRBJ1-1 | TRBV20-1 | CSARKLYTEAFF | TGCAGTGCTAGAAAGTTGTACACTGAAGCTTTCTTT
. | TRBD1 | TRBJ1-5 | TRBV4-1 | CASSQEFGLQGNQPQHF | TGCGCCAGCAGCCAAGAATTTGGACTACAGGGGAATCAGCCCCAGCATTTT
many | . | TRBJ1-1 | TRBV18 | CASSSAGNTEAFF | TGTGCCAGCTCTTCCGCGGGGAACACTGAAGCTTTCTTT
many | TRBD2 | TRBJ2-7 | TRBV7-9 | CASSEGTSAFYEQYF | TGTGCCAGCAGCGAAGGGACTAGCGCCTTCTACGAGCAGTACTTC
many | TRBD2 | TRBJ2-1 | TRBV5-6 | CASSWGGRAHEQFF | TGTGCCAGCAGCTGGGGGGGGAGGGCGCATGAGCAGTTCTTC
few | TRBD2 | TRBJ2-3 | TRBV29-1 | CSVDLGTTNTDTQYF | TGCAGCGTTGATCTAGGGACTACCAACACAGATACGCAGTATTTT
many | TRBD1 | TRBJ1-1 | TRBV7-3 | CASSTGGNTEAFF | TGTGCCAGCTCGACAGGGGGTAACACTGAAGCTTTCTTT
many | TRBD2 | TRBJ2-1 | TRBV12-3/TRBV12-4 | CASSTSGRDNEQFF | TGTGCCAGCAGCACTAGCGGGAGGGACAATGAGCAGTTCTTC
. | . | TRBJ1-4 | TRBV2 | CASIPRVGEKLFF | TGTGCCAGCATCCCCCGTGTCGGTGAAAAACTGTTTTTT
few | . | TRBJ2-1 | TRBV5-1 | CASRDTSYNEQFF | TGCGCCAGCAGAGACACGTCCTACAATGAGCAGTTCTTC
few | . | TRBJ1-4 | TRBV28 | CASSPEGADEKLFF | TGTGCCAGCAGTCCAGAAGGCGCGGATGAAAAACTGTTTTTT
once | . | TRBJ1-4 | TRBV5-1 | CASSLGVTHEKLFF | TGCGCCAGCAGCTTGGGGGTCACCCATGAAAAACTGTTTTTT
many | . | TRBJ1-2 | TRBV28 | CASITNGDGRYGYTF | TGTGCCAGCATCACAAACGGGGATGGACGCTATGGCTACACCTTC
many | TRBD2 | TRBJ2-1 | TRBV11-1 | CASSFRLAGGSEQFF | TGTGCCAGCAGCTTTCGTCTAGCGGGAGGGAGTGAGCAGTTCTTC
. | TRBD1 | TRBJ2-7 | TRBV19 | CASSISGTGNEQYF | TGTGCCAGTAGTATTTCCGGGACAGGCAACGAGCAGTACTTC
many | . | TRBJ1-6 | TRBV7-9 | CASSLLIGNSPLHF | TGTGCCAGCAGCTTACTGATTGGGAATTCACCCCTCCACTTT
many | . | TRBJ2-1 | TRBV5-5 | CASSLGGMTTSYNEQFF | TGTGCCAGCAGCTTGGGCGGCATGACCACCTCCTACAATGAGCAGTTCTTC
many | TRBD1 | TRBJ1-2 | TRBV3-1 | CASSRGQVYGYTF | TGTGCCAGCAGCCGAGGACAGGTCTATGGCTACACCTTC
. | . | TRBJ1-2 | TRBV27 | CASSSPGQSLRGGYTF | TGTGCCAGCAGTTCCCCCGGACAGAGCCTAAGGGGGGGCTACACCTTC
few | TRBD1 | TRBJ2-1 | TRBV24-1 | CATGQGAGNEQFF | TGTGCCACCGGACAGGGGGCTGGGAATGAGCAGTTCTTC
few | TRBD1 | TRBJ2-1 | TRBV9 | CASSVEGQGPNNEQFF | TGTGCCAGCAGCGTAGAGGGACAGGGACCTAACAATGAGCAGTTCTTC
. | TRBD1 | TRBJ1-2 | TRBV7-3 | CASSLTPGGQGADGYTF | TGTGCCAGCAGCTTAACGCCGGGAGGACAGGGAGCGGATGGCTACACCTTC
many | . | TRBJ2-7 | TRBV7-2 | CASSLEGGNYEQYF | TGTGCCAGCAGCTTAGAGGGGGGGAACTACGAGCAGTACTTC
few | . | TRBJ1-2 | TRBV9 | CASSGDTLNGYTF | TGTGCCAGCAGCGGGGACACCTTGAATGGCTACACCTTC
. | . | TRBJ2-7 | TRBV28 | CASSFQWEQYF | TGTGCCAGCAGTTTCCAGTGGGAGCAGTACTTC
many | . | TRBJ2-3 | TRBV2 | CASTERTDTQYF | TGTGCCAGCACCGAACGGACAGATACGCAGTATTTT
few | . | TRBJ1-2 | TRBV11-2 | CASSLDGLGYTF | TGTGCCAGCAGCTTAGATGGGCTCGGCTACACCTTC
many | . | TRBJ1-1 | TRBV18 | CASSPDQMNTEAFF | TGTGCCAGCTCACCAGATCAGATGAACACTGAAGCTTTCTTT